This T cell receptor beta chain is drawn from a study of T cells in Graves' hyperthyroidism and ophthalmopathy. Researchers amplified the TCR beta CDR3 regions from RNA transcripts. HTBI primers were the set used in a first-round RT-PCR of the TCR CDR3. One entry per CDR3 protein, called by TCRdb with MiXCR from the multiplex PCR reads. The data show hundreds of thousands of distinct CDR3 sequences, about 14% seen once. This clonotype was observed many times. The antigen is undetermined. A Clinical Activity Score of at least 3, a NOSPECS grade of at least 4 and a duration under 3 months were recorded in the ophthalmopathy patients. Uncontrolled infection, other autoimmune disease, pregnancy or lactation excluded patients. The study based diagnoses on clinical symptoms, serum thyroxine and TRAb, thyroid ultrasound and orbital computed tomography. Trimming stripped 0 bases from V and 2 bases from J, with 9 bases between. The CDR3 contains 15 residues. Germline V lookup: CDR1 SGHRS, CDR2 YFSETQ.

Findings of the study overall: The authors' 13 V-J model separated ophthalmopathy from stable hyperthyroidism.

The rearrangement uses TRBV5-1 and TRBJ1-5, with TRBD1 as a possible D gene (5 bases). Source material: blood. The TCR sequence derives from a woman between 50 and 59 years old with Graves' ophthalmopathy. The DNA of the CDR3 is TGCGCCAGCAGCTTGGCGGGGGTCGGCAATCAGCCCCAGCATTTT. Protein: CASSLAGVGNQPQHF.